This entry lists 30 T cell receptor beta chains sequenced from one sample in a study of lymphopenia after photon versus proton radiotherapy. Some clones are missing from TCRdb's copy, which holds only in-frame ones; the method was immunoSEQ multiplex PCR. The top ten clones hold approximately 19% of a sample with about 50,000 clones, about 92% of them seen once. Sample: peripheral blood, taken from a patient treated with photon-based radiotherapy. Receptors originate from a woman aged 40 to 50 with cholangiocarcinoma.

The chain carries TRBV5-6 and TRBJ2-5; D is ambiguous. V was trimmed by 0 bases and J by 7 bases, leaving 13 bases between them. Germline lookup yields CDR1 SGHDT and CDR2 YYEEEE. The CDR3 loop spans 14 amino acids. DNA for the CDR3: TGTGCCAGCAGCTTGGGGGGATCGGGTTTGACCCAGTACTTC. This sequence encodes CASSLGGSGLTQYF.

This clone was seen only once. The chain carries TRBV4-1 and TRBJ1-2; D may be TRBD1 (5 bases). Germline lookup yields CDR1 MGHRA and CDR2 YSYEKL. V gave up 3 bases and J gave up 2 bases, with 25 bases separating them. The CDR3 spans 19 residues. In DNA, the CDR3 is TGCGCCAGCAGCCAGGGGGAGTATTCCGGCAGCCCTAAAAACTATGGCTACACCTTC. Encoded protein: CASSQGEYSGSPKNYGYTF.

The CDR3 loop is CASSFFSGRENIQYF. The CDR3 DNA reads TGCGCCAGCAGCTTTTTTAGCGGGCGGGAAAACATTCAGTACTTC. The chain combines TRBV5-1 with TRBJ2-4; TRBD2 matches 7 bases. The V and J ends lost 2 bases and 5 bases, in that order; junction bases with no gene match: 7. Germline loops: CDR1 SGHRS, CDR2 YFSETQ. This CDR3 has 15 amino acids.

J is TRBJ2-7 and V is TRBV6-5; the match to TRBD2 covers 10 bases. The germline V gene encodes CDR1 MNHEY and CDR2 SVGAGI. This CDR3 is 15 amino acids long. V gave up 0 bases and J gave up 3 bases; unmatched junction bases: 2. The CDR3 DNA follows: TGTGCCAGCAGTTACTCGGGGACTAGCGTCTACGAGCAGTACTTC. Protein product: CASSYSGTSVYEQYF.

This clone appeared a few times. J is TRBJ2-3 and V is TRBV5-1, with 8 nucleotides matching TRBD1. Germline values: CDR1 SGHRS, CDR2 YFSETQ. The CDR3 contains 15 residues. V lost 3 bases to trimming and J lost 5 bases; unmatched junction nucleotides: 8. The CDR3 loop reads CASSSLQGGGDTQYF. The CDR3 bases are TGCGCCAGCAGCTCTTTACAGGGGGGAGGAGATACGCAGTATTTT.

This clone was seen just once. This chain joins TRBV10-3 and TRBJ1-1; D is unresolved. V lost 5 bases, J lost 0 bases, and 10 bases lay in between. This CDR3 has 14 residues. Germline values: CDR1 ENHRY, CDR2 SYGVKD. CDR3 nucleotides: TGTGCCATCAGTCAACCCGATCTGAACACTGAAGCTTTCTTT. Translating it yields CAISQPDLNTEAFF.

V is TRBV27 and J is TRBJ1-1; D not certain. The length of the CDR3 is 16 residues. Germline lookup yields CDR1 MNHEY and CDR2 SMNVEV (reference sequence). Trimming cost V 4 bases and J 4 bases, with 19 bases left between them. The CDR3 sequence is CASSSLFQALGTEAFF. The CDR3, as DNA: TGTGCCAGCAGTTCCCTCTTTCAGGCGTTGGGCACTGAAGCTTTCTTT.

The gene calls are TRBV7-9 and TRBJ2-7; perhaps TRBD2 as D (5 bases). Trimming cost V 5 bases and J 7 bases, with 15 bases left between them. Germline lookup yields CDR1 SEHNR and CDR2 FQNEAQ (reference sequence). This CDR3 has 13 residues. The CDR3 spells CASSLWERQEQYF. The CDR3 coding sequence is TGTGCCAGCAGCCTATGGGAGCGTCAGGAGCAGTACTTC.

The rearrangement joins TRBV12-5 to TRBJ2-7; 7 bases fit TRBD1. V was clipped by 0 bases and J by 0 bases; unmatched bases: 11. The CDR3 has 18 amino acids. The germline gives CDR1 LGHNT, CDR2 FRNRAP. The CDR3 here is CASGLVPGRAGGSYEQYF. CDR3 bases: TGTGCTAGTGGTTTGGTACCGGGGCGGGCAGGGGGCTCCTACGAGCAGTACTTC. Full variable domain (outside the CDR3, taken from reference TRBV12-5 and TRBJ2-7): DARVTQTPRHKVTEMGQEVTMRCQPILGHNTVFWYRQTMMQGLELLAYFRNRAPLDDSGMPKDRFSAEMPDATLATLKIQPSEPRDSAVYFCASGLVPGRAGGSYEQYFGPGTRLTVT.

The chain employs TRBV6-5 and TRBJ1-1; D may be TRBD1 (5 bases). CDR1 MNHEY and CDR2 SVGAGI come from the germline V gene. The CDR3 is made up of 14 amino acids. Trimming pared 0 bases from V and 7 bases from J, leaving 12 bases between. CDR3: CASSYSSGAGEAFF. CDR3 DNA: TGTGCCAGCAGTTACTCGAGTGGGGCGGGTGAAGCTTTCTTT.

The chain employs TRBV28 and TRBJ1-3; no clear D. CDR1 and CDR2 (germline): MDHEN, SYDVKM. The CDR3 has 15 amino acids. V dropped 5 bases and J dropped 0 bases, with 11 bases sitting between them. CDR3 in DNA: TGTGCCAGCAGTGGAGGCAGCCTCTCTGGAAACACCATATATTTT. Protein product: CASSGGSLSGNTIYF.

The count of this clone is one. The rearrangement links TRBV4-3 to TRBJ2-7; D is uncertain. This CDR3 contains 17 residues. Trimming shortened V by 0 bases and J by 2 bases, and 17 bases separated the two germline ends. The germline V gene encodes CDR1 LGHNA and CDR2 YSLEER. The CDR3 nucleotides are TGCGCCAGCAGCCAAGATCGTGTCTCCCAGGCCCCCTACGAGCAGTACTTC. Protein: CASSQDRVSQAPYEQYF.

The chain has TRBV27 and TRBJ2-7, with D hard to call. This CDR3 contains 12 residues. CDR1 is MNHEY and CDR2 is SMNVEV in the germline V gene (reference sequence). The V end was cut by 5 bases, the J end by 0 bases, with 5 bases between. For the CDR3, the DNA is TGTGCCAGCAGTGGACGCTCCTACGAGCAGTACTTC. Encoded protein: CASSGRSYEQYF.

The V gene is TRBV20-1, the J gene TRBJ1-6; D is unresolved. Germline assignment: CDR1 DFQATT and CDR2 SNEGSKA (reference sequence). Trimming removed 4 bases from V and 14 bases from J, with 12 bases in between. The CDR3 runs to 11 residues. This chain's CDR3 is CSANQVGSLHF. The CDR3 DNA reads TGCAGTGCTAACCAGGTGGGGTCCCTCCACTTT.

The chain couples TRBV14 to TRBJ2-1; tentative D call: TRBD2 (6 bases). V lost 2 bases, J lost 9 bases, and 11 bases lay in between. The V gene's germline CDR1 is SGHDN and CDR2 FVKESK. The CDR3 extends over 13 amino acids. The CDR3 loop is CASSQPIGGEQFF. The CDR3 DNA reads as TGTGCCAGCAGCCAACCAATCGGGGGTGAGCAGTTCTTC.

The V and J genes are TRBV5-1 and TRBJ2-2; D tentatively fits TRBD1 or TRBD2 (5 bases each). CDR1 and CDR2 (germline): SGHRS, YFSETQ. This CDR3 has 16 residues. Between the trimmed V and J ends, which lost 3 bases and 4 bases, there was a span of 16 bases. The CDR3 loop reads CASSSGLGSSTGELFF. The DNA for the CDR3 is TGCGCCAGCAGCTCGGGGCTTGGGTCGAGCACCGGGGAGCTGTTTTTT.

This chain links TRBV7-9 with TRBJ2-3; the D gene is possibly TRBD1 (5 bases). V was clipped by 4 bases and J by 2 bases, with 10 bases between them. Germline V gives CDR1 SEHNR, CDR2 FQNEAQ (reference sequence). The CDR3 has 14 amino acids. CDR3 DNA sequence: TGTGCCAGCAGCTCAGGGCGGTCCACAGATACGCAGTATTTT. Translation: CASSSGRSTDTQYF.

This sequence joins TRBV10-3 and TRBJ1-1; D is undetermined. Germline values: CDR1 ENHRY, CDR2 SYGVKD. V lost 7 bases to trimming and J lost 3 bases, with 12 bases between them. The CDR3 totals 13 residues. This CDR3 is CAITGNPDTEAFF. The DNA of the CDR3 is TGTGCCATCACTGGAAACCCGGACACTGAAGCTTTCTTT.

The rearrangement uses TRBV28 and TRBJ2-7; 7 positions agree with TRBD2. Germline V gene data show CDR1 as MDHEN and CDR2 as SYDVKM. J was trimmed by 5 bases and V by 4 bases; bases with no gene match: 5. The CDR3 is 13 residues long. The CDR3 here is CASSWGRAHEQYF. Written as DNA, the CDR3 is TGTGCCAGCAGTTGGGGGAGGGCCCACGAGCAGTACTTC. Together with reference TRBV28 and TRBJ2-7, the CDR3 gives the full variable domain: DVKVTQSSRYLVKRTGEKVFLECVQDMDHENMFWYRQDPGLGLRLIYFSYDVKMKEKGDIPEGYSVSREKKERFSLILESASTNQTSMYLCASSWGRAHEQYFGPGTRLTVT.

This rearrangement joins TRBV6-5 to TRBJ1-1; D gene unclear. This CDR3 is built from 15 residues. V was clipped by 2 bases and J by 0 bases, with 10 bases between them. Germline lookup yields CDR1 MNHEY and CDR2 SVGAGI. The CDR3 is CASSYKGFMNTEAFF. The CDR3 bases are TGTGCCAGCAGTTACAAGGGATTTATGAACACTGAAGCTTTCTTT.

The chain joins TRBV9 to TRBJ2-3; D might be TRBD2 (6 bases). The V and J ends lost 2 bases and 6 bases respectively, with 13 bases between them. The CDR3 is 14 residues long. Germline CDR1 SGDLS, CDR2 YYNGEE. CDR3 bases: TGTGCCAGCAGCGTTGAGACAGCGGGCGATACGCAGTATTTT. Protein: CASSVETAGDTQYF.

The chain is built from TRBV28 and TRBJ2-3; the match to TRBD2 covers 10 bases. The V segment lost 5 bases and the J segment 2 bases; nucleotides outside the gene matches: 7. The germline V gene encodes CDR1 MDHEN and CDR2 SYDVKM. This CDR3 contains 16 residues. The CDR3 sequence is CASSLPLAGITDTQYF. CDR3 sequence (DNA): TGTGCCAGCAGTCTCCCACTAGCGGGGATCACAGATACGCAGTATTTT.

The chain links TRBV30 to TRBJ2-7; D may be TRBD1 (5 bases). V lost 6 bases and J lost 3, with 12 bases in between. In germline, CDR1 is GTSNPN, CDR2 SVGIG (reference sequence). The CDR3 contains 12 residues. CDR3 DNA sequence: TGTGCCTGTACCCAGGGAATCTACGAGCAGTACTTC. Translating it yields CACTQGIYEQYF.

The chain couples TRBV18 to TRBJ2-7; either TRBD1 or TRBD2 may supply D (5 bases each). Germline V gene lookup returns CDR1 KGHSH and CDR2 LQKENI. The V end lost 5 bases, the J end lost 2 bases, and 10 bases lay between the germline ends. The CDR3 sequence is 13 residues long. The CDR3 coding sequence is TGTGCCAGCTCAGAGGGGCTAACCTACGAGCAGTACTTC. Its protein is CASSEGLTYEQYF. Full variable domain (remainder filled in from reference TRBV18 and TRBJ2-7): NAGVMQNPRHLVRRRGQEARLRCSPMKGHSHVYWYRQLPEEGLKFMVYLQKENIIDESGMPKERFSAEFPKEGPSILRIQQVVRGDSAAYFCASSEGLTYEQYFGPGTRLTVT.

V and J are TRBV28 and TRBJ2-1; 7 bases match TRBD2. Per the germline V gene, CDR1 is MDHEN and CDR2 is SYDVKM. This CDR3 spans 15 amino acids. Trimming removed 7 bases from V and 2 bases from J; junction bases left unmatched: 8. CDR3 amino acids: CASTPGSGAYNEQFF. The CDR3 DNA is TGTGCCAGCACCCCGGGGAGCGGGGCCTACAATGAGCAGTTCTTC.

This chain joins TRBV6-5 and TRBJ2-2; D assignment may be TRBD1 or TRBD2 (6 bases each). V lost 2 bases and J lost 4, with 11 bases in between. The CDR3 has 15 amino acids. The V gene's germline CDR1 is MNHEY and CDR2 SVGAGI. As DNA, the CDR3 is TGTGCCAGCAGTTACGGGGGGCTGGGCACCGGGGAGCTGTTTTTT. Protein sequence: CASSYGGLGTGELFF.

The V gene is TRBV10-1, the J gene TRBJ2-1; D remains unclear. V was pared by 10 bases and J by 5 bases, with 12 bases between. Per the germline V gene, CDR1 is WNHNN and CDR2 is SYGVQD (reference sequence). This CDR3 has 12 amino acids. CDR3 region: CATSDLNNEQFF. The DNA for the CDR3 is TGCGCCACTTCGGACCTTAACAATGAGCAGTTCTTC.

The chain couples TRBV10-3 to TRBJ2-5; 7 bases are a match to TRBD2. The CDR3 totals 17 residues. Germline loops: CDR1 ENHRY, CDR2 SYGVKD. Trimming cost V 4 bases and J 5 bases; bases outside gene matches: 16. The chain's CDR3 is CAISATPAGGSVETQYF. The CDR3, as DNA: TGTGCCATCAGTGCAACCCCGGCGGGCGGGAGCGTGGAGACCCAGTACTTC.

This sequence joins TRBV2 and TRBJ1-2, with D possibly TRBD1 on 5 matching bases. Between the trimmed V and J ends, which lost 4 bases and 5 bases, there was a span of 14 bases. Germline-derived CDR1 and CDR2 are SNHLY and FYNNEI. This CDR3 region has 14 residues. The CDR3 sequence: CASSAGQGGYGYTF. The CDR3, as DNA: TGTGCCAGCAGTGCGGGCCAGGGTGGATATGGCTACACCTTC.

The chain carries TRBV10-3 and TRBJ1-1; D unresolved. V lost 1 base and J 11 bases, leaving 14 bases between the germline ends. The germline gives CDR1 ENHRY, CDR2 SYGVKD. The CDR3 loop spans 13 amino acids. As DNA, the CDR3 is TGTGCCATCAGTGAGTACGGCCCTCTTGACGCTTTCTTT. Translated, it gives CAISEYGPLDAFF.